This TCR beta chain was documented in a study of blood T cell repertoires in COVID-19. The protocol was immunoSEQ multiplex PCR, while the TCRdb copy is restricted to in-frame clones and leaves out a portion. The data contain roughly 170,000 clones, less than 85% of them singletons. Germline V gene lookup returns CDR1 SGDLS and CDR2 YYNGEE. With 0 bases removed from V and 4 bases from J, the gap between germline ends came to 8 bases. CDR3 size: 14 residues. The rearrangement uses TRBV9 and TRBJ1-3; D unresolved. The clonotype comes from a man in his fifties or sixties who had recovered from COVID-19. Sequenced sample: PBMCs or T cells enriched from blood (not recorded which). For the CDR3, the DNA is TGTGCCAGCAGCGTAGTGGGCCTCGGAAACACCATATATTTT. Translated, it gives CASSVVGLGNTIYF.